These 22 T cell receptor beta chains originate from one sample sequenced in a study of blood T cell repertoires in COVID-19. Assay: immunoSEQ multiplex PCR; the TCRdb copy retains only in-frame clones and omits some. This sample carries approximately 200,000 clones, 80% to 85% of them seen once, and the ten largest clones take approximately 2.5%. Material: peripheral blood. The receptors shown here come from a woman aged 55-70 years with acute or convalescent COVID-19.

V usage is TRBV5-4 and J usage is TRBJ1-3; D gene unclear. The CDR3 has 15 residues. Germline V gene lookup returns CDR1 SGHNT and CDR2 YYREEE (reference sequence). The ends were cut back, 3 bases at V and 1 base at J, with 11 bases in the middle. The CDR3 DNA reads TGTGCCAGCAGCTCCGGGCGGGGTTCTGGAAACACCATATATTTT. As protein: CASSSGRGSGNTIYF.

The chain employs TRBV25-1 and TRBJ2-7; 8 bases align to TRBD1. The CDR3 consists of 14 residues. The V and J ends lost 6 bases and 2 bases, in that order; junction bases with no gene match: 6. Per the germline V gene, CDR1 is MGHDK and CDR2 is SYGVNS. This CDR3 is CASRAGGSTYEQYF. The CDR3 nucleotides are TGTGCCAGCAGAGCAGGGGGCTCGACCTACGAGCAGTACTTC.

The V gene is TRBV5-6, the J gene TRBJ2-7; 7 bases agree with TRBD1. The CDR3 is made up of 14 amino acids. Germline lookup yields CDR1 SGHDT and CDR2 YYEEEE. V dropped 3 bases and J dropped 3; count of bases not matched to a gene: 6. The CDR3 protein is CASSSTRQGYEQYF. In nucleotides, the CDR3 is TGTGCCAGCAGCTCCACTCGACAGGGCTACGAGCAGTACTTC.

This clone turned up a few times. V is TRBV7-2 and J is TRBJ1-1; D unresolved. The CDR3 sequence is 13 residues long. From germline, CDR1 is SGHTA and CDR2 FQGNSA. Trimming removed 2 bases at V and 1 base at J, with 5 bases between. The CDR3 region is CASSLPGNTEAFF. Written as DNA, the CDR3 is TGTGCCAGCAGCTTACCCGGGAACACTGAAGCTTTCTTT.

V usage is TRBV19 and J usage is TRBJ1-2; 10 nucleotides match TRBD1. The germline V gene has CDR1 LNHDA and CDR2 SQIVND (reference sequence). This CDR3 region has 17 residues. V gave up 3 bases and J gave up 2 bases; unmatched junction bases: 9. The CDR3 DNA follows: TGTGCCAGTAGTATCGCCGCCGGGACAGGGGCCAACTATGGCTACACCTTC. Translation: CASSIAAGTGANYGYTF.

The rearrangement joins TRBV5-1 to TRBJ2-7, with D uncertain. From germline, CDR1 is SGHRS and CDR2 YFSETQ. The CDR3 has 17 residues. V was cut by 0 bases and J by 0 bases, with 16 bases left in between. Here the CDR3 DNA reads TGCGCCAGCAGCTTGGGATTACGAACAGCTCTCTCCTACGAGCAGTACTTC. It specifies CASSLGLRTALSYEQYF.

The chain recombines TRBV18 with TRBJ2-3; D may be TRBD2 (5 bases). Trimming removed 6 bases at V and 5 bases at J, with 9 bases between. This CDR3 is 12 amino acids long. Looked up from germline, CDR1 is KGHSH and CDR2 is LQKENI. For the CDR3, the DNA is TGTGCCAGCTCTGCCCGGGGAGATACGCAGTATTTT. Its translation: CASSARGDTQYF.

CDR3 sequence (DNA): TGTGCCAGCAGTTTCCTCCCCGAGGGCGAGCAGTACTTC. It translates to CASSFLPEGEQYF. J is TRBJ2-7 and V is TRBV12-3 or TRBV12-4, with a possible D match to TRBD2 (5 bases). The CDR3 extends over 13 amino acids. V dropped 3 bases and J dropped 6 bases, with 12 bases sitting between them.

Comments on this clone: Other DNA sequences within the sample encode an identical CDR3. The chain is built from TRBV7-9 and TRBJ2-3; TRBD1 is a possible D gene (5 bases). The CDR3 is 14 residues long. The V and J ends lost 1 base and 3 bases respectively, with 8 bases between them. Germline-derived CDR1 and CDR2 are SEHNR and FQNEAQ (reference sequence). This chain's CDR3 is CASSLEGSTDTQYF. CDR3 DNA: TGTGCCAGCAGCTTAGAGGGGTCGACAGATACGCAGTATTTT.

The J gene is TRBJ1-4, the V gene TRBV3-1 (or the pseudogene TRBV3-2); 9 bases line up with TRBD1. The length of the CDR3 is 19 residues. Losses at the gene ends were 5 bases for V and 2 bases for J; bases not matched to a gene: 15. Germline loops: CDR1 LGHDT, CDR2 YNNKEL (reference sequence). The CDR3 bases are TGTGCCAGCAGCACCGGGCCGGCGGGACAGGGTCACACTAATGAAAAACTGTTTTTT. It translates to CASSTGPAGQGHTNEKLFF.

This chain connects TRBV5-6 to TRBJ2-5; no reliable D call. V shed 4 bases and J shed 4 bases, with 14 bases lying between them. Per the germline V gene, CDR1 is SGHDT and CDR2 is YYEEEE. This CDR3 comprises 14 residues. The CDR3 loop is CASSIPSGLETQYF. Written as DNA, the CDR3 is TGTGCCAGCAGCATCCCTAGTGGGTTAGAGACCCAGTACTTC.

The chain couples TRBV7-9 to TRBJ1-2, with unresolved D. The V gene lost 3 bases and the J gene lost 4 bases, with 9 bases spanning the gap. This CDR3 is 13 amino acids long. The germline V gene has CDR1 SEHNR and CDR2 FQNEAQ (reference sequence). In DNA, the CDR3 is TGTGCCAGCAGCTTGTCACAGCTCTATGGCTACACCTTC. It specifies CASSLSQLYGYTF.

Worth noting for this clone: This specimen includes other DNA sequences encoding the same CDR3. The genes are TRBV7-9 and TRBJ1-2, with D perhaps TRBD1 (6 bases). The CDR3 runs to 13 residues. Trimming took 5 bases from V and 2 from J, leaving 9 bases between them. Germline loops: CDR1 SEHNR, CDR2 FQNEAQ (reference sequence). This CDR3 is CASSPTGNYGYTF. CDR3 nucleotides: TGTGCCAGCAGCCCTACAGGGAACTATGGCTACACCTTC.

In this sample, this clone turned up a few times. The chain is built from TRBV5-4 and TRBJ1-2, with D possibly being TRBD1 (5 bases). CDR1 and CDR2 (germline): SGHNT, YYREEE (reference sequence). The CDR3 covers 14 residues. The germline V and J ends were trimmed by 2 bases and 4 bases, with 12 bases remaining between them. CDR3 region: CASSLARGSYGYTF. For the CDR3, the DNA is TGTGCCAGCAGCTTAGCCCGGGGGTCCTATGGCTACACCTTC.

The chain recombines TRBV5-4 with TRBJ2-5; 9 bases agree with TRBD2. CDR1 is SGHNT, CDR2 YYREEE, per germline (reference sequence). The CDR3 is made up of 15 amino acids. V lost 0 bases, J lost 1 base, and 1 base stayed unmatched. CDR3: CASSLVGLAQETQYF. The CDR3 DNA follows: TGTGCCAGCAGCTTGGTGGGACTAGCCCAAGAGACCCAGTACTTC.

V is TRBV18 and J is TRBJ1-1; no reliable D call. The ends were cut back, 3 bases at V and 5 bases at J, with 13 bases in the middle. CDR1 is KGHSH, CDR2 LQKENI, per germline. The CDR3 extends over 14 amino acids. The CDR3 here is CASSPIPTGTEAFF. The CDR3 coding sequence is TGTGCCAGCTCACCGATTCCGACGGGAACTGAAGCTTTCTTT.

The count of this clone is one. This chain's CDR3 is CATPGYAGNTIYF. The CDR3 bases are TGTGCCACCCCAGGGTACGCTGGAAACACCATATATTTT. This rearrangement joins TRBV6-5 to TRBJ1-3, with D tentatively TRBD1 (5 bases). Trimming pared 10 bases from V and 2 bases from J, leaving 12 bases between. This CDR3 contains 13 residues. The germline CDR1 and CDR2 sequences are MNHEY and SVGAGI.

The rearrangement uses TRBV2 and TRBJ2-7; 15 bases agree with TRBD2. The CDR3 has 15 residues. Per the germline V gene, CDR1 is SNHLY and CDR2 is FYNNEI. The V gene end was trimmed by 7 bases and the J gene end by 1 base; junction bases not matched to a gene: 2. The CDR3 DNA reads TGTGCCAGCACCGGGACTAGCGGGGGGTCCTACGAGCAGTACTTC. As protein: CASTGTSGGSYEQYF.

This clone was observed a handful of times. This chain's CDR3 is CASRIKMNTEAFF. The DNA for the CDR3 is TGTGCCAGCAGAATAAAAATGAACACTGAAGCTTTCTTT. The chain couples TRBV7-8 to TRBJ1-1; D gene uncertain. Germline CDR1 reads SGHVS; CDR2 reads FQNEAQ. The V and J ends lost 6 bases and 0 bases respectively, with 8 bases between them. The CDR3 runs 13 residues.

The chain joins TRBV15 to TRBJ1-4, with 12 bases aligning to TRBD1. This CDR3 has 15 residues. Trimming at V came to 5 bases and at J to 7 bases, leaving 5 bases not matched to a gene. Germline V gives CDR1 LNHNV, CDR2 YYDKDF (reference sequence). CDR3 nucleotide sequence: TGTGCCACCAGCGACCGGGACAGGGGGCGTGAAAAACTGTTTTTT. Translating gives CATSDRDRGREKLFF.

The chain recombines TRBV10-3 with TRBJ2-2; 9 bases are shared with TRBD2. V shed 6 bases, J shed 7 bases, and the junction held 12 bases outside the gene matches. The CDR3 has 16 residues. Germline CDR1 is ENHRY and CDR2 is SYGVKD. The CDR3 sequence: CAIRYQAGGPVGELFF. The CDR3, as DNA: TGTGCCATCAGATACCAAGCGGGGGGTCCGGTCGGGGAGCTGTTTTTT.

The chain couples TRBV6-5 to TRBJ1-5, with D tentatively TRBD1 (6 bases). This CDR3 has 14 residues. Trimming removed 5 bases from V and 4 bases from J, with 12 bases in between. Per the germline V gene, CDR1 is MNHEY and CDR2 is SVGAGI. Here the CDR3 DNA reads TGTGCCAGCAGTCAACGGGACAAGAATCAGCCCCAGCATTTT. Amino acid sequence: CASSQRDKNQPQHF.